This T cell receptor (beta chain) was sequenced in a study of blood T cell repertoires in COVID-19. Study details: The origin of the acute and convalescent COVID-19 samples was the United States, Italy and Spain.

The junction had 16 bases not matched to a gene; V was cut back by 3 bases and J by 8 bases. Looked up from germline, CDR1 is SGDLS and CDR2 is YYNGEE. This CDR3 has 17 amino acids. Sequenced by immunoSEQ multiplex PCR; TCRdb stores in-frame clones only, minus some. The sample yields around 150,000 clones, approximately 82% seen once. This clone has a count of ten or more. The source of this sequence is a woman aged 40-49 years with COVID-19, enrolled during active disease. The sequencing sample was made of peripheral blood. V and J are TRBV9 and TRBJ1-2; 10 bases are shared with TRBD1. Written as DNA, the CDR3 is TGTGCCAGCAGCGACCCCGGACAGGGGGTTGTAGTTGGAGGCTACACCTTC. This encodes CASSDPGQGVVVGGYTF.